This T cell receptor (beta chain) was sequenced during a study of response to subunit inactivated influenza vaccine. Study findings and constraints: Researchers suggested that each seasonal influenza vaccination recruits few new T cells.

CDR3 length: 14 amino acids. The germline V gene has CDR1 SGHRS and CDR2 YFSETQ. Trimming at V came to 5 bases and at J to 8 bases, leaving 6 bases not matched to a gene. In TCRdb, the RT-PCR reads were re-called with MiXCR into one record per CDR3 protein. The sample consists of over 750,000 distinct CDR3 sequences, 21% of them appearing once. To note about this clonotype: The antigen is not known.

The J gene is TRBJ1-6, the V gene TRBV5-1; 8 bases are a match to TRBD1. This sequence was found in a man in his fifties who received an inactivated influenza vaccine. Source: PBMCs from blood, taken about 5 days after vaccination. The CDR3 loop reads CASSPDRADSPLHF. The DNA of the CDR3 is TGCGCCAGCAGTCCGGACAGGGCTGATTCACCCCTCCACTTT.